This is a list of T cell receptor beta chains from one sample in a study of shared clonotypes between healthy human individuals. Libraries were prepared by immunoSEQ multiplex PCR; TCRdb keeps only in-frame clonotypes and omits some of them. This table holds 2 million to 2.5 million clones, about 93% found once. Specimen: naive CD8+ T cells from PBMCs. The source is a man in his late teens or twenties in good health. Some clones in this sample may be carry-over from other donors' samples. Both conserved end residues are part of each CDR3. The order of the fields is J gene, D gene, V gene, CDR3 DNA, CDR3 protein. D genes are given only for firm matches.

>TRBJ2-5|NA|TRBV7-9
TGTGCCAGCAGCCACCAGACCACAGGGAAAGAGACCCAGTACTTC
CASSHQTTGKETQYF
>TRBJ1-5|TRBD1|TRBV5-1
TGCGCCAGCAGCTTGGGACAGGGGAGGGAGCCCCAGCATTTT
CASSLGQGREPQHF
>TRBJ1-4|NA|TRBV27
TGTGCCAGCAGCCCGGGCGGCTGGTTAGGGAATGAAAAACTGTTTTTT
CASSPGGWLGNEKLFF
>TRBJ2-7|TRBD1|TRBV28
TGTGCCAGCAGTTCAACACAGGGGGCCAACGACGAGCAGTACTTC
CASSSTQGANDEQYF
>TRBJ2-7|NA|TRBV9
TGTGCCAGCAGCGTAGTACCCGAGGGAACCTACGAGCAGTACTTC
CASSVVPEGTYEQYF
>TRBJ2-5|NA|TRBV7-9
TGTGCCAGCAGCTTAGTAACCCCTGGGGGAGGAGAGACCCAGTACTTC
CASSLVTPGGGETQYF
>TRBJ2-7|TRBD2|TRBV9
TGTGCCAGCAGCCCTGGGCGGGAGAATGGCGAGCAGTACTTC
CASSPGRENGEQYF
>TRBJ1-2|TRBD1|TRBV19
TGTGCCAGTAAGGACAGGGTGGCCTATGGCTACACCTTC
CASKDRVAYGYTF
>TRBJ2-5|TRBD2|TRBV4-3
TGCGCCAGCAGCCAAGACACTCGACTAGCGGGAGTCGAGACCCAGTACTTC
CASSQDTRLAGVETQYF
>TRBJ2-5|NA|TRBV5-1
TGCGCCAGCAGCTCACAAGAGACCCAGTACTTC
CASSSQETQYF
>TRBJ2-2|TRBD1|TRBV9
TGTGCCAGCAGCGTAGGGACAGGTTTGATGGCGGGGGAGCTGTTTTTT
CASSVGTGLMAGELFF
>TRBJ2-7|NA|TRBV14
TGTGCCAGCAGCTCGGCTGCGTCCCTCGAGCAGTACTTC
CASSSAASLEQYF
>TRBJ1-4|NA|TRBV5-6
TGTGCCAGCAGCTTGGTTTCCGGGTATGGGGAAAAACTGTTTTTT
CASSLVSGYGEKLFF
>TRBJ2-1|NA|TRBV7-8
TGTGCCAGCAGCTCGCCAATAACCGGGACACCCAATGAGCAGTTCTTC
CASSSPITGTPNEQFF
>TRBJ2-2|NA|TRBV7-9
TGTGCCAGCAGCTTAAAGGGGGTCAGCACCGGGGAGCTGTTTTTT
CASSLKGVSTGELFF
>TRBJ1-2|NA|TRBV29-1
TGCAGCGTTGAAAATCCGACAGCCTCTAACTATGGCTACACCTTC
CSVENPTASNYGYTF
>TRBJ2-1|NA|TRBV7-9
TGTGCCAGCAGCGCGGACCAGAGCTCCTACAATGAGCAGTTCTTC
CASSADQSSYNEQFF
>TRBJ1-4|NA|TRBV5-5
TGTGCCAGCAGCTTGTTGCCTACCTTAGGGGAAAAACTGTTTTTT
CASSLLPTLGEKLFF
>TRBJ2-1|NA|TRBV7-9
TGTGCCAGCAGCGAAGGGGGGGTTGAGCAGTTCTTC
CASSEGGVEQFF